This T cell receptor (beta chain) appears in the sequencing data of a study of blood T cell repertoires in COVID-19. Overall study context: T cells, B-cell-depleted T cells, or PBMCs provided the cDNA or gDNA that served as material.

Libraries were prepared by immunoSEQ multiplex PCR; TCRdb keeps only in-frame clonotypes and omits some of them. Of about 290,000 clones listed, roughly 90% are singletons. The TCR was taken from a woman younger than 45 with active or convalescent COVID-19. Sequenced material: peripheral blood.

DNA for the CDR3: TGTGCCACCAGCAGAGACCCCCCCCGGACAGGGACATTCTCACCCCTCCACTTT. This translates into CATSRDPPRTGTFSPLHF. This chain connects TRBV15 to TRBJ1-6, with 8 bases that match TRBD1. The V gene's germline CDR1 is LNHNV and CDR2 YYDKDF (reference sequence). V trimming: 0 bases; J trimming: 10 bases; junction bases outside the gene matches: 14. This CDR3 has 18 residues.